This paragraph covers one T cell receptor (beta chain) sequence. Sequencing used immunoSEQ multiplex PCR; TCRdb keeps in-frame clones, though not all of them. Of 55,000 to 60,000 clones in the sample, about 93% were seen once. This sample was taken from a study of technical replicates of blood from several donors. Per germline, CDR1 SNHLY and CDR2 FYNNEI. The CDR3 loop spans 16 amino acids. V shed 4 bases and J 9 bases; nucleotides not matched to a gene: 14. The chain uses TRBV2 and TRBJ2-1; 8 positions match TRBD2. The receptor was derived from a human donor in good health. Some clones in this sample may be carry-over from other donors' samples. Sequencing was performed on PBMCs. CDR3 loop: CASSADSGLVGVEQFF. Written as DNA, the CDR3 is TGTGCCAGCAGTGCCGACTCGGGACTAGTCGGGGTTGAGCAGTTCTTC.